The rows below give T cell receptor beta chains drawn from one sample of a study of response to subunit inactivated influenza vaccine. TCRdb passed the RT-PCR reads through MiXCR, listing each CDR3 protein once. The sample contains around 500,000 distinct CDR3 sequences, roughly 11% of which appear only once. The sample here was PBMCs from blood, taken roughly 48 days after vaccination. Receptors originate from a man in his fifties or sixties who received an inactivated influenza vaccine. Both conserved end residues are part of each CDR3. The D gene is left open where the match is weak. Expanded clones get a size class; other rows say once, few or many, or leave the size out.

j_gene | v_gene | d_gene | abundance | CDR3aa | CDR3nt
TRBJ2-7 | TRBV12-3/TRBV12-4 | TRBD1 | few | CASSQGARSYEQYF | TGTGCCAGCAGCCAGGGGGCGCGGTCGTACGAGCAGTACTTC
TRBJ2-6 | TRBV30 | . | . | CAWSLGASGANVLTF | TGTGCCTGGAGTCTTGGGGCCTCCGGGGCCAACGTCCTGACTTTC
TRBJ2-5 | TRBV5-1 | . | . | CASSQNLATQETQYF | TGCGCCAGCAGCCAGAACTTAGCAACCCAAGAGACCCAGTACTTC
TRBJ2-7 | TRBV20-1 | . | few | CSARTEEGLAPYEQYF | TGCAGTGCTAGGACCGAGGAGGGGCTAGCGCCCTACGAGCAGTACTTC
TRBJ2-1 | TRBV21-1 | . | few | CASSKRERTGAPHEQFF | TGTGCCAGCAGCAAAAGGGAGAGAACAGGGGCCCCCCATGAGCAGTTCTTC
TRBJ2-5 | TRBV7-2 | TRBD2 | many | CASSLVAGRETQYF | TGTGCCAGCAGCTTAGTAGCGGGGAGAGAGACCCAGTACTTC
TRBJ2-2 | TRBV6-2/TRBV6-3 | TRBD1 | . | CASSRTGRSTGELFF | TGTGCCAGCAGTAGGACAGGGAGGAGCACCGGGGAGCTGTTTTTT
TRBJ2-3 | TRBV7-8 | TRBD2 | . | CASSILAGGSNMADTQYF | TGTGCCAGCAGCATCCTAGCGGGAGGATCGAATATGGCAGATACGCAGTATTTT
TRBJ2-1 | TRBV4-2 | TRBD1 | few | CASSLKTGPFFNEQFF | TGTGCCAGCAGCCTTAAGACAGGGCCTTTTTTCAATGAGCAGTTCTTC
TRBJ2-5 | TRBV7-2 | TRBD2 | . | CASSLQRGKETQYF | TGTGCCAGCAGCCTCCAGCGGGGCAAAGAGACCCAGTACTTC
TRBJ2-7 | TRBV7-2 | . | many | CASSLNRVRSFYEQYF | TGTGCCAGCAGCTTGAACAGGGTCCGTAGTTTCTACGAGCAGTACTTC